Listed here is a single TCR beta chain. This clonotype was recorded a few times. Its antigen remains undetermined. Base qualities are not provided; no much larger clone lies one nucleotide away. These data belong to a study of T cells in Graves' hyperthyroidism and ophthalmopathy (dated by TCRdb to about 2019). Notes on the research overall: Peripheral blood samples were taken at the time of initial diagnosis, prior to any treatment. To identify distinguishing TCR V-J signatures, a discovery cohort of about 95 patients was used, comprising 43 with Graves' ophthalmopathy and about 59 with stable Graves' hyperthyroidism. An independent validation cohort of 18 to 20 hyperthyroidism patients and approximately 15 patients who later progressed to ophthalmopathy tested prospective prediction of ophthalmopathy. The roughly 90 discovery patients were divided at random into training and test sets in a 7:3 ratio. Thyroid tissue and blood T-cell repertoires from several Graves' hyperthyroidism patients were also compared in the study. Following sampling, methimazole starting at 30 mg daily was given to hyperthyroidism patients, and high-dose intravenous methylprednisolone was given to ophthalmopathy patients. The paper describes TCR Vbeta CDR3 sequencing of some 130 peripheral blood samples, made up of roughly 40 ophthalmopathy patients, 70 to 75 hyperthyroidism patients and about 17 progressor patients. Beyond this particular receptor, the publication reports: During validation, the model predicted progression to ophthalmopathy a median of approximately 6.5 months ahead of onset, with more than 60% sensitivity and less than 85% specificity. No statistical method was used to set the sample size in advance, and investigators knew the group allocation. Blood samples also contained most of the expanded thyroid clonotypes (frequency above 0.001), which suggests that blood repertoires may reflect thyroid immune responses. A model built on a 13 V-J signature distinguished ophthalmopathy from stable hyperthyroidism, reaching around 87% sensitivity and about 81% specificity in cross-validation and 80%/75% in testing.

Graves' hyperthyroidism was defined as stable when no progression to ophthalmopathy occurred over 18 months of follow-up. Hyperthyroidism patients were newly diagnosed, had a disease duration of under 2 months, and were aged 18 to 65 years. Patients with uncontrolled infections, other autoimmune diseases, pregnancy or lactation were excluded. Diagnoses were established on the basis of clinical symptoms, serum thyroxine and TRAb, thyroid ultrasound, and orbital computed tomography. PBMCs were isolated from about 9.2 ml of fresh peripheral blood by Ficoll-Paque density gradient centrifugation. Trizol reagent was used to extract total RNA, and RNA quality was then checked on an Agilent 2100 Bioanalyzer. Amplification of TCR beta CDR3 regions was carried out from RNA transcripts. The TCR CDR3 was subjected to a first round of RT-PCR using the HTBI primer set and the Qiagen OneStep RT-PCR kit. Libraries were constructed in a second round of multiplex PCR, after which size selection and purification were carried out. Libraries were sequenced paired-end with 100 bp reads on an Illumina HiSeq2000. Per the original workflow: SOAPnuke was used to process the raw data, throwing out any read that contained adapters or uncalled bases, had a mean Phred below 15, or lacked an exact constant-primer or identifier match. COPE v1.2.5 was used to merge high-quality paired reads, and clonotypes were defined as unique nucleotide sequences. MiTCR v1.1 was used to align the clonotypes against IMGT TRBV, TRBD and TRBJ reference segments. Only V-J combinations with frequency above 0.0001, covering about 99% of repertoires, were analysed. A TCS score was defined as the ratio between F50 (clonal expansion) and ExV (chaos), using BLOSUM62-based TCRdist between CDR3 peptides within each V-J. Welch's t-statistics and random forest reduced roughly 530 V-J features to around 14, which were used in a naive Bayes classifier (R e1071). TCRdb reanalyzed the raw reads on its own, using fastp at Q25 for trimming and MiXCR for clone calling, and kept in-frame beta chains. Rows are unified per CDR3 protein, each entry keeping the most common DNA and genes. These V and J calls are TCRdb output, not the study's own analysis. Within this sample are hundreds of thousands of distinct CDR3 sequences, with less than 15% of them counted one time only. The ten biggest clones cover roughly a tenth of the sample.

This sequence originates from a woman aged 18-30 years with Graves' hyperthyroidism. Sequencing input: blood.

The nucleotide sequence reads TGTGCCAGCGGGACATTCAACACTGAAGCTTTCTTT. Its amino acids are CASGTFNTEAFF. This sequence uses TRBV10-3 and TRBJ1-1, with TRBD1 perhaps the D gene, on 6 matching bases. The CDR3 runs 12 amino acids, cysteine and phenylalanine included. Solely the CDR3 DNA is kept, with 36 bases framed from the first base. The trim is 10 bases for V and 2 bases for J, with a gap of 11 bases between the germline ends. The CDR1 and CDR2 encoded by the germline V gene are ENHRY and SYGVKD.